Listed here are 30 T cell receptor beta chains from one sample, sequenced in a study of shared clonotypes between healthy human individuals. Clones were read by immunoSEQ multiplex PCR, and TCRdb kept only the in-frame ones, dropping some. The top ten clones hold approximately 0.4% of a sample with roughly 2.2 million clones, under 95% of them seen once. Sequencing was performed on naive CD4+ T cells from PBMCs. Subset indicated: CD45RA+ positively selected. All receptors come from a man younger than 30 in good health. Some clones in this sample may be carry-over from other donors' samples.

The chain has TRBV27 and TRBJ2-7; TRBD2 aligns across 10 bases. V trimming: 1 base; J trimming: 7 bases; junction bases outside the gene matches: 10. The CDR3 loop spans 16 amino acids. Germline values: CDR1 MNHEY, CDR2 SMNVEV (reference sequence). Written as DNA, the CDR3 is TGTGCCAGCAGTTTATTGAGCGGGAGGGGTTTGGGTGAGCAGTACTTC. This encodes CASSLLSGRGLGEQYF.

The CDR3 sequence: CASSLTGTAGNTIYF. CDR3 coding DNA: TGCGCCAGCAGCTTGACCGGGACAGCTGGAAACACCATATATTTT. The rearrangement links TRBV5-1 to TRBJ1-3; 7 positions match TRBD1. The germline CDR1 and CDR2 sequences are SGHRS and YFSETQ. The CDR3 has 15 residues. V gave up 1 base and J gave up 2 bases; unmatched junction bases: 3.

This chain links TRBV5-8 with TRBJ2-1, with D possibly TRBD2 on 6 matching bases. The CDR3 extends over 13 amino acids. Trimming pared 7 bases from V and 1 base from J, leaving 9 bases between. Germline V gene data show CDR1 as SGHTS and CDR2 as YDEGEE. CDR3: CASFRGSYNEQFF. CDR3 DNA sequence: TGTGCCAGCTTTCGGGGGTCCTACAATGAGCAGTTCTTC.

The rearrangement joins TRBV6-1 to TRBJ1-1, with a weak D call TRBD1 (6 bases). The CDR3 sequence is 14 residues long. Germline CDR1 reads MNHNS; CDR2 reads SASEGT. Trimming removed 6 bases at V and 3 bases at J, with 14 bases between. The CDR3 spells CASSRGGFDTEAFF. CDR3 DNA: TGTGCCAGCAGCCGAGGGGGGTTCGACACTGAAGCTTTCTTT.

The rearrangement links TRBV19 to TRBJ2-7, with 9 bases lining up with TRBD1. CDR3 length equals 14 residues. The germline V gene encodes CDR1 LNHDA and CDR2 SQIVND (reference sequence). J lost 3 bases, V lost 6 bases, and 6 bases had no gene match. The CDR3 reads CASRTGTGSYEQYF. DNA of the CDR3: TGTGCCAGTAGAACCGGGACAGGGAGCTACGAGCAGTACTTC.

This chain links TRBV28 with TRBJ2-6; D is uncertain. Germline V CDR1 and CDR2: MDHEN, SYDVKM. Trimming shortened V by 4 bases and J by 1 base, and 11 bases separated the two germline ends. The CDR3 runs 16 residues. The chain's CDR3 is CASSYVGQSGANVLTF. Here the CDR3 DNA reads TGTGCCAGCAGTTATGTTGGTCAGTCTGGGGCCAACGTCCTGACTTTC.

The chain combines TRBV7-9 with TRBJ2-6; 7 nucleotides agree with TRBD1. From germline, CDR1 is SEHNR and CDR2 FQNEAQ (reference sequence). The CDR3 is 18 residues long. J was trimmed by 0 bases and V by 1 base; bases with no gene match: 6. Here the CDR3 reads CASSLGDSPNSGANVLTF. The CDR3, as DNA: TGTGCCAGCAGCTTAGGGGACAGCCCTAACTCTGGGGCCAACGTCCTGACTTTC.

A remark on this clone: In the same sample, other DNA sequences code for this CDR3. This chain joins TRBV28 and TRBJ1-5, with D unresolved. The germline CDR1 and CDR2 sequences are MDHEN and SYDVKM. The CDR3 consists of 13 residues. Trimming pared 6 bases from V and 0 bases from J, leaving 6 bases between. The CDR3 spells CASSQDSNQPQHF. The CDR3 DNA reads as TGTGCCAGCAGCCAGGATAGCAATCAGCCCCAGCATTTT.

The chain joins TRBV11-1 to TRBJ2-2; possible D gene TRBD2, 7 bases. The CDR3 has 15 residues. The germline V and J ends were trimmed by 6 bases and 6 bases, with 17 bases remaining between them. From germline, CDR1 is SGHAT and CDR2 FQDESV (reference sequence). CDR3 sequence: CASSLNRGAAGELFF. In DNA form, the CDR3 reads TGTGCCAGCAGTTTGAACCGGGGGGCTGCCGGGGAGCTGTTTTTT.

The rearrangement joins TRBV7-2 to TRBJ2-7; 11 bases align to TRBD2. Trimming at V came to 4 bases and at J to 3 bases, leaving 5 bases not matched to a gene. The CDR3 loop spans 15 amino acids. Germline V lookup: CDR1 SGHTA, CDR2 FQGNSA. In nucleotides, the CDR3 is TGTGCCAGCAGCTCGGGACTAGCGGACTACTACGAGCAGTACTTC. Its protein is CASSSGLADYYEQYF. Together with reference TRBV7-2 and TRBJ2-7, the CDR3 gives the full variable domain: GAGVSQSPSNKVTEKGKDVELRCDPISGHTALYWYRQSLGQGLEFLIYFQGNSAPDKSGLPSDRFSAERTGGSVSTLTIQRTQQEDSAVYLCASSSGLADYYEQYFGPGTRLTVT.

The chain has TRBV15 and TRBJ2-3; 11 bases map to TRBD2. The V gene end was trimmed by 0 bases and the J gene end by 2 bases; junction bases not matched to a gene: 7. This CDR3 is 18 amino acids long. Germline assignment: CDR1 LNHNV and CDR2 YYDKDF (reference sequence). This CDR3 reads CATSRDWSSGRVTDTQYF. CDR3 DNA: TGTGCCACCAGCAGAGATTGGAGTAGCGGGAGGGTCACAGATACGCAGTATTTT. The full variable domain, its missing parts supplied by reference TRBV15 and TRBJ2-3, is DAMVIQNPRYQVTQFGKPVTLSCSQTLNHNVMYWYQQKSSQAPKLLFHYYDKDFNNEADTPDNFQSRRPNTSFCFLDIRSPGLGDTAMYLCATSRDWSSGRVTDTQYFGPGTRLTVL.

CDR3 sequence (DNA): TGTGCCCCATGCCAAGACCCGGGACAGGGTGGACAGCCCCAGCATTTT. Its protein product is CAPCQDPGQGGQPQHF. The chain employs TRBV7-2 and TRBJ1-5, with 9 bases matching TRBD1. CDR1 SGHTA and CDR2 FQGNSA come from the germline V gene. This CDR3 is built from 16 residues. J was trimmed by 7 bases and V by 11 bases; bases with no gene match: 18.

The J gene is TRBJ1-2, the V gene TRBV7-2; tentatively, D is TRBD1 (5 bases). From germline, CDR1 is SGHTA and CDR2 FQGNSA. Trimming took 4 bases from V and 12 from J, leaving 18 bases between them. The CDR3 contains 13 residues. The CDR3 DNA sequence: TGTGCCAGCAGCTCAGCCTCACAGGCGCCCAACACCTTC. Translating gives CASSSASQAPNTF.

The rearrangement joins TRBV6-1 to TRBJ1-2, with TRBD1 as a possible D gene (6 bases). This CDR3 has 13 amino acids. V was clipped by 11 bases and J by 7 bases, with 20 bases between them. Germline lookup yields CDR1 MNHNS and CDR2 SASEGT. CDR3 DNA sequence: TGTGCCGATGGGGAGGAGGGGGTTTCTGGCTACACCTTC. Residues: CADGEEGVSGYTF.

V usage is TRBV4-1 and J usage is TRBJ2-1; 12 bases are shared with TRBD2. Looked up from germline, CDR1 is MGHRA and CDR2 is YSYEKL. V lost 4 bases, J lost 5 bases, and 12 bases stayed unmatched. The CDR3 is 18 residues long. The CDR3, as DNA: TGCGCCAGCAGCCCTACTAGCGGGAGGTCCTCCGGGGACAATGAGCAGTTCTTC. The encoded protein is CASSPTSGRSSGDNEQFF.

Note on this clone: This same CDR3 is encoded by further DNA sequences in the sample. V is TRBV7-6 and J is TRBJ2-3; the D call may be TRBD1 or TRBD2 (6 bases each). V was trimmed by 0 bases and J by 6 bases, leaving 10 bases between them. The CDR3 extends over 14 amino acids. CDR1 is SGHVS and CDR2 is FNYEAQ in the germline V gene. CDR3 sequence (DNA): TGTGCCAGCAGCTTAGCGAGGGGGGCGGATACGCAGTATTTT. Its translation is CASSLARGADTQYF.

V usage is TRBV28 and J usage is TRBJ2-1; D not resolved. This CDR3 region has 15 residues. Trimming took off 3 bases at V and 3 bases at J, with 12 bases between the two ends. CDR1 MDHEN and CDR2 SYDVKM come from the germline V gene. CDR3 sequence reads: CASSFEDKGYNEQFF. The CDR3 bases are TGTGCCAGCAGTTTCGAGGATAAGGGCTACAATGAGCAGTTCTTC.

The V call is TRBV28, the J call TRBJ2-1; 10 nucleotides align to TRBD2. Unmatched junction bases numbered 7, after V lost 3 bases and J lost 5 bases. CDR3 length: 16 amino acids. Germline V CDR1 and CDR2: MDHEN, SYDVKM. This CDR3 reads CASSFWASGSHNEQFF. CDR3 nucleotide sequence: TGTGCCAGCAGTTTCTGGGCTAGCGGGAGCCACAATGAGCAGTTCTTC.

The count of this clone is one. The CDR3 spells CASSEGRQYF. CDR3 bases: TGTGCCAGCAGTGAGGGCAGGCAGTACTTC. The rearrangement links TRBV6-1 to TRBJ2-7; unclear D gene. This CDR3 region has 10 residues. V lost 3 bases to trimming and J lost 9 bases, with 6 bases between them. Looked up from germline, CDR1 is MNHNS and CDR2 is SASEGT.

This clone was observed a single time. This chain uses TRBV30 with TRBJ1-4; 9 bases match TRBD1. This CDR3 has 13 amino acids. The trim removed 7 bases at V and 4 bases at J, leaving 4 bases unmatched. Germline CDR1 and CDR2: GTSNPN and SVGIG (reference sequence). The CDR3 DNA reads TGTGCCTCGGGACAGGGAAATAATGAAAAACTGTTTTTT. This translates into CASGQGNNEKLFF.

This sequence joins TRBV4-3 and TRBJ2-2; 7 bases are a match to TRBD1. Germline-derived CDR1 and CDR2 are LGHNA and YSLEER. CDR3 size: 14 residues. Trimming removed 4 bases from V and 4 bases from J; junction bases left unmatched: 3. CDR3 sequence: CASSRNRGTGELFF. The CDR3 region has the DNA TGCGCCAGCAGCCGGAACAGGGGCACCGGGGAGCTGTTTTTT.

This clone was seen once. The rearrangement uses TRBV7-8 and TRBJ2-5; 7 nucleotides agree with TRBD2. The CDR3 contains 15 residues. Trimming removed 8 bases from V and 2 bases from J; junction bases left unmatched: 11. Germline V gene data show CDR1 as SGHVS and CDR2 as FQNEAQ. CDR3: CASLGRGEGQETQYF. The CDR3 DNA follows: TGTGCCAGCCTAGGTCGGGGGGAGGGTCAAGAGACCCAGTACTTC. Filled out from reference TRBV7-8 and TRBJ2-5, the complete variable domain reads GAGVSQSPRYKVAKRGQDVALRCDPISGHVSLFWYQQALGQGPEFLTYFQNEAQLDKSGLPSDRFFAERPEGSVSTLKIQRTQQEDSAVYLCASLGRGEGQETQYFGPGTRLLVL.

This clone was recorded once. The chain has TRBV7-2 and TRBJ2-3, with TRBD2 matching over 7 bases. Losses at the gene ends were 0 bases for V and 6 bases for J; bases not matched to a gene: 9. The CDR3 has 16 amino acids. Germline V gives CDR1 SGHTA, CDR2 FQGNSA. The CDR3 DNA reads as TGTGCCAGCAGCTTAGCGGGAGGGAATATTGTGGATACGCAGTATTTT. It codes for CASSLAGGNIVDTQYF.

CDR3 amino acids: CASTLGPAGAQYF. CDR3 bases: TGTGCCAGCACCCTCGGCCCGGCCGGGGCCCAGTACTTC. This chain joins TRBV2 and TRBJ2-5; weak D call: TRBD2 (5 bases). V lost 7 bases, J lost 9 bases, and 18 bases lay in between. This CDR3 region has 13 residues. Germline CDR1 reads SNHLY; CDR2 reads FYNNEI. The variable domain in full, with the rest retrieved from reference TRBV2 and TRBJ2-5, is EPEVTQTPSHQVTQMGQEVILRCVPISNHLYFYWYRQILGQKVEFLVSFYNNEISEKSEIFDDQFSVERPDGSNFTLKIRSTKLEDSAMYFCASTLGPAGAQYFGPGTRLLVL.

J is TRBJ1-2 and V is TRBV7-9; tentatively, D is TRBD1 (6 bases). The CDR3 is made up of 13 amino acids. Germline V CDR1 and CDR2: SEHNR, FQNEAQ (reference sequence). The V gene lost 6 bases and the J gene lost 2 bases, with 10 bases spanning the gap. CDR3 protein: CASSIGTNYGYTF. The CDR3 DNA reads TGTGCCAGCAGTATCGGGACAAACTATGGCTACACCTTC. Combining the CDR3 with reference TRBV7-9 and TRBJ1-2 gives the whole variable domain DTGVSQNPRHKITKRGQNVTFRCDPISEHNRLYWYRQTLGQGPEFLTYFQNEAQLEKSRLLSDRFSAERPKGSFSTLEIQRTEQGDSAMYLCASSIGTNYGYTFGSGTRLTVV.

The sample holds one count of this clone. This sequence joins TRBV30 and TRBJ2-7; 8 positions match TRBD2. There are 14 residues in the CDR3. After removal of 0 bases from V and 2 bases from J, the junction contained 3 bases not matched to a gene. Germline loops: CDR1 GTSNPN, CDR2 SVGIG (reference sequence). The CDR3 DNA is TGTGCCTGGAGTGTGGGGCGGGGGGCCTACGAGCAGTACTTC. Protein product: CAWSVGRGAYEQYF.

The chain couples TRBV27 to TRBJ2-2; D not resolved. V was cut by 3 bases and J by 7 bases, with 6 bases left in between. This CDR3 is 12 amino acids long. Germline CDR1 and CDR2: MNHEY and SMNVEV (reference sequence). For the CDR3, the DNA is TGTGCCAGCAGTTTGTACGGCGGGGAGCTGTTTTTT. The encoded protein is CASSLYGGELFF.

The chain uses TRBV4-2 and TRBJ2-3, with a weak D call TRBD2 (6 bases). The V gene lost 0 bases and the J gene lost 5 bases, with 15 bases spanning the gap. Germline lookup yields CDR1 LGHNA and CDR2 YNFKEQ. This CDR3 has 16 amino acids. The CDR3: CASSQEVVGGIDTQYF. CDR3 bases: TGTGCCAGCAGCCAAGAAGTTGTGGGCGGGATAGATACGCAGTATTTT.

CDR3 sequence (DNA): TGCGCCAGCAGCCGATGGACTAGCGGAGCCGGGGAGCTGTTTTTT. Translating gives CASSRWTSGAGELFF. The chain is built from TRBV4-3 and TRBJ2-2; TRBD2 matches 10 bases. Germline V CDR1 and CDR2: LGHNA, YSLEER. V lost 4 bases and J lost 6; bases outside the gene matches: 5. The CDR3 covers 15 residues.

This clone has just a few counts. The chain links TRBV7-9 to TRBJ2-3; maybe TRBD2 (5 bases). This CDR3 comprises 13 residues. Germline CDR1 reads SEHNR; CDR2 reads FQNEAQ (reference sequence). V gave up 4 bases and J gave up 1 base, with 6 bases separating them. DNA of the CDR3: TGTGCCAGCAGCTCCGGGGGCACAGATACGCAGTATTTT. Its protein product is CASSSGGTDTQYF.